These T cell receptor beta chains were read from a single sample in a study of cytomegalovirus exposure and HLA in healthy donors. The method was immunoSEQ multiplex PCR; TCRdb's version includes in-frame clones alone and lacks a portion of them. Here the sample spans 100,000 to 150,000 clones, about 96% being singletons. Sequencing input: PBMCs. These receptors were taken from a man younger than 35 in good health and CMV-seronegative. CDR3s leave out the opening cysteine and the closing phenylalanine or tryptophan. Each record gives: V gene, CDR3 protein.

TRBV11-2,ASSAETGVEKLF
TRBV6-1,ASSGLQGPTGELF
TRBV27,ASNRAGGTNEQF
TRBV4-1,ASSQEVGLAGNEQF
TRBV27,ASSLRQGPNYGYT
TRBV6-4,ASSGTNTDTQY
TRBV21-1,ASSQGRDSIHEQY
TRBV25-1,ASSHLSPTGANVLT
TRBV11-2,ASSLEGTGDNEQF
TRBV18,ASSPGGRDTEAF
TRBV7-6,ASSFLRGYEQY
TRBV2,ASSDASADPNWQF
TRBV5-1,ASSFGGQQETQY
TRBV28,ASRWTGNYGYT
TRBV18,ASSPQTGGNEAF
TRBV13,ASSLEGDPSNYGYT
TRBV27,ASSFGTGIYEQY
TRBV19,ASDRGGGSYNEQF